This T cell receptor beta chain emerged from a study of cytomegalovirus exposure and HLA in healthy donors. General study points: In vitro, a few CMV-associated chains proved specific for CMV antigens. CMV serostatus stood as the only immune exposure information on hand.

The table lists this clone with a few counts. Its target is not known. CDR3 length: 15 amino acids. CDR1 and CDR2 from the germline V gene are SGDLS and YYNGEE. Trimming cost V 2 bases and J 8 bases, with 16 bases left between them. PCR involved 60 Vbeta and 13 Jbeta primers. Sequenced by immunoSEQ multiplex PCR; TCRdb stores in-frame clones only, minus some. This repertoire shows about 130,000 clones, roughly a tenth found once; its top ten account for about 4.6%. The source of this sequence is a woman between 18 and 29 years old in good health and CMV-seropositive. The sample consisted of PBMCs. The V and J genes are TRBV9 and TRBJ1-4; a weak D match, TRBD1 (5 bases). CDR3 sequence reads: CASSVGDSVWEKLFF. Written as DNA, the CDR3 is TGTGCCAGCAGCGTGGGGGACTCTGTTTGGGAAAAACTGTTTTTT.